This T cell receptor beta chain emerged from a study of blood T cell repertoires in COVID-19. CDR1 and CDR2 (germline): LNHDA, SQIVND (reference sequence). The CDR3 consists of 12 residues. The V and J ends lost 6 bases and 1 base respectively, with 6 bases between them. This table comes from immunoSEQ multiplex PCR, and its TCRdb copy is limited to in-frame clones, with some not included. The data hold roughly 250,000 clones, with roughly 90% observed a single time. The sequence was collected from a woman between 35 and 50 years old with acute COVID-19. Material for sequencing was PBMCs or T cells enriched from blood (not recorded which). V gene TRBV19 combines with J gene TRBJ1-1, with D perhaps TRBD1 (6 bases). The CDR3 region has the DNA TGTGCCAGTAGAGGGGGGAACACTGAAGCTTTCTTT. It specifies CASRGGNTEAFF.